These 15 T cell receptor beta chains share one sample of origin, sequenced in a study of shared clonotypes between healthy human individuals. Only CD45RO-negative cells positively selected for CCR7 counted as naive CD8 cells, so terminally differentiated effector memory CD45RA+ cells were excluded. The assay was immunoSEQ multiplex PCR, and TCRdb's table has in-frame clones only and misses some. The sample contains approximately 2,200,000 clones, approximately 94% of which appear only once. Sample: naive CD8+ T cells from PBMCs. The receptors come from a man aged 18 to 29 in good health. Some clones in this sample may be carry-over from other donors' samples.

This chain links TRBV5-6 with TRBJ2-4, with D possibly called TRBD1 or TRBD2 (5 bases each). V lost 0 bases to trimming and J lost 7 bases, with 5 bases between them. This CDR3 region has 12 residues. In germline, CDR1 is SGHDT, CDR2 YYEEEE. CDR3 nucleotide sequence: TGTGCCAGCAGCTTGGGGGGGAACATTCAGTACTTC. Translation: CASSLGGNIQYF.

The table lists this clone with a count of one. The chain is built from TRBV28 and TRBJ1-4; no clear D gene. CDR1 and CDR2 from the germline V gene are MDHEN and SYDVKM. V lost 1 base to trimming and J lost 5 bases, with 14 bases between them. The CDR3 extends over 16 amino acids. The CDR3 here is CASSLYEGGLNEKLFF. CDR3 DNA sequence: TGTGCCAGCAGTTTATACGAGGGCGGACTGAATGAAAAACTGTTTTTT.

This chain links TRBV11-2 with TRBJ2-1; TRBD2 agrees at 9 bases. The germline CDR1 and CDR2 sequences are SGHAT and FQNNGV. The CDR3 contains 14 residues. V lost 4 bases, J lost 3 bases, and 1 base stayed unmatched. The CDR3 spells CASSWTSDYNEQFF. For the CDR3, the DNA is TGTGCCAGCAGCTGGACTAGCGACTACAATGAGCAGTTCTTC.

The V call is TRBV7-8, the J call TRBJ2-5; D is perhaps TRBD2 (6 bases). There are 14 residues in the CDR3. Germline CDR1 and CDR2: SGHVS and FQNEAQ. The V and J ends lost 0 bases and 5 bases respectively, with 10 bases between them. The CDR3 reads CASSLAVGGETQYF. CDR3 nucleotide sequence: TGTGCCAGCAGCTTAGCGGTCGGGGGTGAGACCCAGTACTTC. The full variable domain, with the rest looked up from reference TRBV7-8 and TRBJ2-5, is GAGVSQSPRYKVAKRGQDVALRCDPISGHVSLFWYQQALGQGPEFLTYFQNEAQLDKSGLPSDRFFAERPEGSVSTLKIQRTQQEDSAVYLCASSLAVGGETQYFGPGTRLLVL.

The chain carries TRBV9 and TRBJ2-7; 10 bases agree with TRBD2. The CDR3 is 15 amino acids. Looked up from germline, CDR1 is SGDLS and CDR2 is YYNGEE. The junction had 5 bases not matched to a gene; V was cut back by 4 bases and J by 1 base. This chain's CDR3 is CASSQGLAASYEQYF. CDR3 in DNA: TGTGCCAGCAGCCAAGGACTAGCGGCTTCCTACGAGCAGTACTTC.

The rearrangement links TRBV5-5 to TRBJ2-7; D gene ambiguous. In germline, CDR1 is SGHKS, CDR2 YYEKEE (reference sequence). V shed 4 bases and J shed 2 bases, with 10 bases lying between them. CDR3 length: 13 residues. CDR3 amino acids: CASSAGVPYEQYF. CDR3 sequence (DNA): TGTGCCAGCAGCGCCGGAGTTCCCTACGAGCAGTACTTC.

The CDR3 protein is CASTIGQSSYNEQFF. The CDR3 bases are TGTGCCAGCACCATTGGACAGAGCTCCTACAATGAGCAGTTCTTC. The rearrangement joins TRBV27 to TRBJ2-1; a weak D match, TRBD1 (6 bases). The length of the CDR3 is 15 residues. V was trimmed by 7 bases and J by 0 bases, leaving 13 bases between them. Germline values: CDR1 MNHEY, CDR2 SMNVEV (reference sequence).

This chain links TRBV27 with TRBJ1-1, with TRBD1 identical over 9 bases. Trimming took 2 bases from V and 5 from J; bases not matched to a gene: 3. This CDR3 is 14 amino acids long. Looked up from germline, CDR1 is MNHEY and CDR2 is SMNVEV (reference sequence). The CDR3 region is CASSLVTGGTEAFF. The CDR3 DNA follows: TGTGCCAGCAGTTTAGTGACAGGGGGTACTGAAGCTTTCTTT.

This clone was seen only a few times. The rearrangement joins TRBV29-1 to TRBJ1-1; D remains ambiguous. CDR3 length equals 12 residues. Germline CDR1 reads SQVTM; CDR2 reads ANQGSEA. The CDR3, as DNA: TGCGCCGCGAGTGATACGAACACTGAAGCTTTCTTT. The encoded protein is CAASDTNTEAFF.

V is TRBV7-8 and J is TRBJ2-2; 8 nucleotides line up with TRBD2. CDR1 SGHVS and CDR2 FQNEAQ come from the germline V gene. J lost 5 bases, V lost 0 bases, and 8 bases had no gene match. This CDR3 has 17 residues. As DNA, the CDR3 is TGTGCCAGCAGCTTAGCTCGGAAGCGGGAGTGGACCGGGGAGCTGTTTTTT. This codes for CASSLARKREWTGELFF.

In nucleotides, the CDR3 is TGTGCCAGCAGCCCTACGTTAATCTACAGGCACACGAACACTGAAGCTTTCTTT. This gives the protein CASSPTLIYRHTNTEAFF. The chain employs TRBV7-3 and TRBJ1-1; TRBD1 is a possible D gene (5 bases). V lost 5 bases to trimming and J lost 1 base, with 23 bases between them. CDR3 size: 18 residues. Per germline, CDR1 SGHTA and CDR2 FQGTGA. The variable domain in full, completed from reference TRBV7-3 and TRBJ1-1, reads GAGVSQTPSNKVTEKGKYVELRCDPISGHTALYWYRQSLGQGPEFLIYFQGTGAADDSGLPNDRFFAVRPEGSVSTLKIQRTERGDSAVYLCASSPTLIYRHTNTEAFFGQGTRLTVV.

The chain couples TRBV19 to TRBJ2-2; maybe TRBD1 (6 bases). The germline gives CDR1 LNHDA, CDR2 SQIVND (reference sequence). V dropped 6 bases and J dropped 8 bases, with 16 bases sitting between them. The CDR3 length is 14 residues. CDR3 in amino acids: CASSQTGTRGELFF. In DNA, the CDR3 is TGTGCCAGTAGCCAAACAGGGACCCGGGGGGAGCTGTTTTTT.

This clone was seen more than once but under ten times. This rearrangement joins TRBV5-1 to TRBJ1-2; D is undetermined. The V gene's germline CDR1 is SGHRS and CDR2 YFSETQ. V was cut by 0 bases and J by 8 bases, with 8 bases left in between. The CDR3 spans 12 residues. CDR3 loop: CASSLGGLGYTF. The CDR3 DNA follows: TGCGCCAGCAGCTTGGGCGGGCTCGGCTACACCTTC. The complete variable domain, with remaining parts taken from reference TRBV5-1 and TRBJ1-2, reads KAGVTQTPRYLIKTRGQQVTLSCSPISGHRSVSWYQQTPGQGLQFLFEYFSETQRNKGNFPGRFSGRQFSNSRSEMNVSTLELGDSALYLCASSLGGLGYTFGSGTRLTVV.

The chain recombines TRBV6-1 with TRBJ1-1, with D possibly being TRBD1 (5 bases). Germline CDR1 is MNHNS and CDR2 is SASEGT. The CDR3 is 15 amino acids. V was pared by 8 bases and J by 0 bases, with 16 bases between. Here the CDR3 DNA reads TGTGCCAGCCGCCAGGGTTCCTACATGAACACTGAAGCTTTCTTT. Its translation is CASRQGSYMNTEAFF.

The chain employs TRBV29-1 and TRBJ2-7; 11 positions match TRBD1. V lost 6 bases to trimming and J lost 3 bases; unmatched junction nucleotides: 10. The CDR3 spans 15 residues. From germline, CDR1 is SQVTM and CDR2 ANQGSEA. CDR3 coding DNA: TGCAGCGTCGCTCCGGGACAGGGGGGAGACTACGAGCAGTACTTC. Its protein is CSVAPGQGGDYEQYF.